This T cell receptor (beta chain) originates from a study of vaccination and CD4 T cells after COVID-19. On this clonotype: The antigen remains unidentified.

Noted treatment: roughly 11-day PBMC culture with coronavirus spike peptide pools or control peptides (ViraFEST assay). Cultured CD4+ T-cell DNA underwent Oncomine TCR Beta short-read sequencing. MiXCR, applied by TCRdb to the PCR reads, yields one record per CDR3 protein. The sample holds about 6,400 distinct CDR3 sequences, approximately 42% seen once. CDR1 and CDR2 (germline): LNHDA, SQIVND (reference sequence). The CDR3 loop spans 12 amino acids. The chain couples TRBV19 to TRBJ2-7, with a weak D call TRBD1 (6 bases). Specimen: CD4+ T cells from blood, cultured in vitro. This receptor was identified in a human donor who had recovered from COVID-19. CDR3 DNA: TGTGCTACACAGGGCTTCTCCTACGAGCAGTACTTC. This codes for CATQGFSYEQYF. Full variable domain (outside the CDR3, taken from reference TRBV19 and TRBJ2-7): DGGITQSPKYLFRKEGQNVTLSCEQNLNHDAMYWYRQDPGQGLRLIYYSQIVNDFQKGDIAEGYSVSREKKESFPLTVTSAQKNPTAFYLCATQGFSYEQYFGPGTRLTVT.